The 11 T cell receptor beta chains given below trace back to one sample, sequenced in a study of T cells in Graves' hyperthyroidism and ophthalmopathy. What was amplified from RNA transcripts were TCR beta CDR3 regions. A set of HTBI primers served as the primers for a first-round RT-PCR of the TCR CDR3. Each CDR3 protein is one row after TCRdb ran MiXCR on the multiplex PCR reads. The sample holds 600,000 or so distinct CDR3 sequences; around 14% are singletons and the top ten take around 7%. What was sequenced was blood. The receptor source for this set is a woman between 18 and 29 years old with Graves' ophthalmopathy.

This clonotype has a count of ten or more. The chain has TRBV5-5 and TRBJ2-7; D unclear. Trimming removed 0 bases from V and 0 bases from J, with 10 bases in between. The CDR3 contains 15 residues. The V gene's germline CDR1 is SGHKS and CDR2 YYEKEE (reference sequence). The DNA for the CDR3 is TGTGCCAGCAGCTTGGTTGGCTCCTACTCCTACGAGCAGTACTTC. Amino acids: CASSLVGSYSYEQYF. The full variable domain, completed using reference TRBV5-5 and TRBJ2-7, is DAGVTQSPTHLIKTRGQQVTLRCSPISGHKSVSWYQQVLGQGPQFIFQYYEKEERGRGNFPDRFSARQFPNYSSELNVNALLLGDSALYLCASSLVGSYSYEQYFGPGTRLTVT.

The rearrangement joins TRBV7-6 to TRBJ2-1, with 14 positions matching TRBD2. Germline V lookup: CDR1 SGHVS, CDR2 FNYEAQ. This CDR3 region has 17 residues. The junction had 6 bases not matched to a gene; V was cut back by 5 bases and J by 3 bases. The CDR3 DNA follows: TGTGCCAGCAGCAGCGGGACTAGCGGGAGAATCTACAATGAGCAGTTCTTC. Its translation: CASSSGTSGRIYNEQFF.

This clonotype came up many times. CDR3 residues: CASSLSAGGAAGELFF. CDR3 nucleotides: TGCGCCAGCAGCTTGAGCGCAGGGGGCGCCGCCGGGGAGCTGTTTTTT. The V and J genes are TRBV5-1 and TRBJ2-2; 8 bases align to TRBD1. The CDR3 totals 16 residues. V trimming: 1 base; J trimming: 6 bases; junction bases outside the gene matches: 8. Per germline, CDR1 SGHRS and CDR2 YFSETQ.

The CDR3 nucleotides read TGTGCCAGCAGTCCTTCAGCGTTACTAGCGGGCTCCTACAATGAGCAGTTCTTC. It is translated as CASSPSALLAGSYNEQFF. J is TRBJ2-1 and V is TRBV6-1, with 9 bases identical to TRBD2. CDR3 length equals 18 residues. V dropped 5 bases and J dropped 0; count of bases not matched to a gene: 11. Germline V gene data show CDR1 as MNHNS and CDR2 as SASEGT.

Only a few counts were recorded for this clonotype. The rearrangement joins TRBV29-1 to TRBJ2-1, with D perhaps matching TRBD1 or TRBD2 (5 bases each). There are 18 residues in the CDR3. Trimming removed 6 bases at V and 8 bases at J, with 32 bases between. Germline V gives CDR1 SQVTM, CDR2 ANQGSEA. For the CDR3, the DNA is TGCAGCGTCGAGGGGACGGGGTCTCGGCGAACTTCGGATTATGAGCAGTTCTTC. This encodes CSVEGTGSRRTSDYEQFF.

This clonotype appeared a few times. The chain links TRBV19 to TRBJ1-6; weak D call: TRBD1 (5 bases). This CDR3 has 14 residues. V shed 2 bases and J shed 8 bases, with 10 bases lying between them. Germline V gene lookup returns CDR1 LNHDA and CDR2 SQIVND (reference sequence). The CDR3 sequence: CASSIQEGHSPLHF. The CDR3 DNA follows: TGTGCCAGTAGTATACAGGAGGGGCATTCACCCCTCCACTTT.

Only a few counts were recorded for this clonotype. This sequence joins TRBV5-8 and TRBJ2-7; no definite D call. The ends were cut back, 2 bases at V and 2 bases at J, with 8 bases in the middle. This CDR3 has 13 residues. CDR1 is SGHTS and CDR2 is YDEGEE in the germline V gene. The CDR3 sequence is CASSFNNPYEQYF. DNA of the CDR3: TGTGCCAGCAGCTTCAACAACCCCTACGAGCAGTACTTC.

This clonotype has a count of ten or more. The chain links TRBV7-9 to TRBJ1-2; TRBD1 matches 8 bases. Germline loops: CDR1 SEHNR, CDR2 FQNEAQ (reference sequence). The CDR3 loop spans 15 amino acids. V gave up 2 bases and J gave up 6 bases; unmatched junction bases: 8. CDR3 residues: CASSLTPGQDHGYTF. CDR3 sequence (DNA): TGTGCCAGCAGCTTAACGCCGGGACAGGATCATGGCTACACCTTC. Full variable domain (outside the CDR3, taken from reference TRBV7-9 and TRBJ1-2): DTGVSQNPRHKITKRGQNVTFRCDPISEHNRLYWYRQTLGQGPEFLTYFQNEAQLEKSRLLSDRFSAERPKGSFSTLEIQRTEQGDSAMYLCASSLTPGQDHGYTFGSGTRLTVV.

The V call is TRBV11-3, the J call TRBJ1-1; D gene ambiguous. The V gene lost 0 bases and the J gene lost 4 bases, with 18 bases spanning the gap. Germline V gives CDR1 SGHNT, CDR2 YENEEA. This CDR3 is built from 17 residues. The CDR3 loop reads CASSLDLGAGRGTEAFF. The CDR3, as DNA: TGTGCCAGCAGCTTAGATCTAGGAGCTGGTCGAGGCACTGAAGCTTTCTTT.

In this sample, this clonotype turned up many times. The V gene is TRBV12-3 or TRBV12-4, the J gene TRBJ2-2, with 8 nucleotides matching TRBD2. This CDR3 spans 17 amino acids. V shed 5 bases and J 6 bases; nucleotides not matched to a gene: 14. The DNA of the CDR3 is TGTGCCAGCAGTCCCCCGGAACTGAGCGGGAGTTCCGGGGAGCTGTTTTTT. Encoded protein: CASSPPELSGSSGELFF.

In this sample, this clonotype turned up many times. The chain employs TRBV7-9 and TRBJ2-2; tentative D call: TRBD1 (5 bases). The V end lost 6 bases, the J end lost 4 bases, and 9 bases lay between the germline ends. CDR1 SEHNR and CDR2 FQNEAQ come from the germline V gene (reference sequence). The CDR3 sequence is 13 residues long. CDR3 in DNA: TGTGCCAGCAGGGGGCGAGGCACCGGGGAGCTGTTTTTT. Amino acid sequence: CASRGRGTGELFF.